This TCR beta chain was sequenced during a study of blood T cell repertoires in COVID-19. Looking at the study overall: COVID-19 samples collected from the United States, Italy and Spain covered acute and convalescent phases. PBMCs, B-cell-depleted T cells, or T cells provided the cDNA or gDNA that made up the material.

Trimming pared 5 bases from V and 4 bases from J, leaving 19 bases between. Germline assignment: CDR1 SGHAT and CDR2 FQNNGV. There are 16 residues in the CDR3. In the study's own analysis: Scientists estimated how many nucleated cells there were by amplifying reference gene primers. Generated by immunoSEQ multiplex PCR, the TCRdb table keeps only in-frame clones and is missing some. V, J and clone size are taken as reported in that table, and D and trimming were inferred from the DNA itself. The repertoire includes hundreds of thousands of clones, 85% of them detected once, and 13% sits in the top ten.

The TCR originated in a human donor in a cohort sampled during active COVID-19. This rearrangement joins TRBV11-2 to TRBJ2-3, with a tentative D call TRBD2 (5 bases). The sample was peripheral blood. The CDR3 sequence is CASSPTGKTDADTQYF. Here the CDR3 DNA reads TGTGCCAGCAGCCCTACCGGGAAAACCGACGCAGATACGCAGTATTTT.